The present T cell receptor beta chain was sequenced within a study of OX40 agonist ivuxolimab in advanced cancers. Study-level background: Patients enrolled in dose escalation were diagnosed with hepatocellular carcinoma, melanoma, renal cell or head and neck cancer. Broader study findings: Fewer expanded clones were found on average in CD4+ than in CD8+ T cells.

Autoimmune disease history or systemic immunosuppression led to patient exclusion. Blood was sampled at baseline, cycle 4 day 1, and cycle 7 day 1. Using immunoSEQ multiplex PCR, the repertoire was profiled, and TCRdb retains in-frame clones only, with some absent. The sample includes roughly 80,000 clones, 65% to 90% of them seen just once. V gave up 8 bases and J gave up 4 bases, with 11 bases separating them. This CDR3 spans 12 amino acids. CDR1 is SGHAT and CDR2 is FQDESV in the germline V gene (reference sequence). Of note for this clone: Antigen unknown.

The V gene is TRBV11-1, the J gene TRBJ1-1; possibly TRBD1 for D (6 bases). This TCR derives from an adult with an advanced solid tumor such as melanoma, head and neck, liver or kidney cancer. The source material was CD4+ or CD8+ T cells sorted from blood, sampled in a trial of the OX40 agonist ivuxolimab. The chain's CDR3 is CASVSGATEAFF. CDR3 DNA sequence: TGTGCCAGCGTCTCGGGGGCCACTGAAGCTTTCTTT.